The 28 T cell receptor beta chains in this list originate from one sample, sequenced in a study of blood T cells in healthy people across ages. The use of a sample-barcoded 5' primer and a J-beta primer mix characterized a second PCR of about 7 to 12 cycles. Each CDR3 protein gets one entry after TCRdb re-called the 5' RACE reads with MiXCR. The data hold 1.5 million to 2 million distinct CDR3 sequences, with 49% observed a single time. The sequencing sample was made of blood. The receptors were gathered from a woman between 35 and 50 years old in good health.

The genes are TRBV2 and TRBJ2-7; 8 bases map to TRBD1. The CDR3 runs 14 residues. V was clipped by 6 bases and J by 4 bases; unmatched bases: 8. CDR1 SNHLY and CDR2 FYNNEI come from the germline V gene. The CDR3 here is CASRAGQGRYEQYF. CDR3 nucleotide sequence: TGTGCCAGCAGGGCAGGACAGGGCAGGTACGAGCAGTACTTC.

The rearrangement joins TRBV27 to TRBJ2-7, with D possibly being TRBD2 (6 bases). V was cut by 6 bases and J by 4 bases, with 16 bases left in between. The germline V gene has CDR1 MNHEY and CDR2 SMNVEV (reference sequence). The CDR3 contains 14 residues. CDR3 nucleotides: TGTGCCAGCAGATTAGCGGACCCAGATTACGAGCAGTACTTC. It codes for CASRLADPDYEQYF.

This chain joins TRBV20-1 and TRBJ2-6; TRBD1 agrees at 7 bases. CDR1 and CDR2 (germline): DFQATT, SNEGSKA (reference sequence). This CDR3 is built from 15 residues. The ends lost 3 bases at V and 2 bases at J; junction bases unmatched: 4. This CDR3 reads CSASNRGTGANVLTF. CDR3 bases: TGCAGTGCTAGCAACAGGGGAACTGGGGCCAACGTCCTGACTTTC.

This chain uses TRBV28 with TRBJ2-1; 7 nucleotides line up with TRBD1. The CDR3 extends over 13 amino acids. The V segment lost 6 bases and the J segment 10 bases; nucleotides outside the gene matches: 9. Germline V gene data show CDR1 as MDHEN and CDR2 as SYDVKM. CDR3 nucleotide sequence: TGTGCCAGCAGAGACAGACAGGGATTCGAGCAGTTCTTC. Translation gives CASRDRQGFEQFF.

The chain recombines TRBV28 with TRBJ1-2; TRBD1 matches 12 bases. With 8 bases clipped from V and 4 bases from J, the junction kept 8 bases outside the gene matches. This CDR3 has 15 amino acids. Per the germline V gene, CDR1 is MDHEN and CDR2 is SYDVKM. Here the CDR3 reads CASWISGQGAYGYTF. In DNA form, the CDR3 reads TGTGCCAGCTGGATTTCGGGACAGGGGGCCTATGGCTACACCTTC.

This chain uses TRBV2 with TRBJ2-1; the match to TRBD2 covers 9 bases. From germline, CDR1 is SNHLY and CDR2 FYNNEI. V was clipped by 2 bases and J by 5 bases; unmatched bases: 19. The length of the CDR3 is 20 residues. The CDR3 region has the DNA TGTGCCAGCAGTGAATGGCGGGGGGGTAGGGGAGGCCGATATGACAATGAGCAGTTCTTC. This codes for CASSEWRGGRGGRYDNEQFF.

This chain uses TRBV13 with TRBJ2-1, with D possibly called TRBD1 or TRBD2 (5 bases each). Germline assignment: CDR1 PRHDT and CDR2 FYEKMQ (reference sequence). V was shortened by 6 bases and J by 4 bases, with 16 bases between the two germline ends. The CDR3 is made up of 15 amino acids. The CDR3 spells CASSSKLGDYNEQFF. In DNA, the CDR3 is TGTGCCAGCAGTTCCAAGCTGGGGGATTACAATGAGCAGTTCTTC.

CDR3 sequence reads: CSVDVSGTGDTQYF. CDR3 coding DNA: TGCAGCGTCGATGTTAGCGGGACCGGAGATACGCAGTATTTT. The V and J genes are TRBV29-1 and TRBJ2-3; 8 nucleotides line up with TRBD2. In germline, CDR1 is SQVTM, CDR2 ANQGSEA. With V trimmed by 6 bases and J by 5 bases, 10 bases remained unmatched. The CDR3 length is 14 residues.

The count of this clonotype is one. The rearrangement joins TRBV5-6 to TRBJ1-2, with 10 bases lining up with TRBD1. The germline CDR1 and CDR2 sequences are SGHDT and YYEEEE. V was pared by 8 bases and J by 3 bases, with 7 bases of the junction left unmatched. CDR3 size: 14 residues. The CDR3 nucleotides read TGTGCCAGTATTAGACAGGGGGCGGACTATGGCTACACCTTC. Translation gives CASIRQGADYGYTF.

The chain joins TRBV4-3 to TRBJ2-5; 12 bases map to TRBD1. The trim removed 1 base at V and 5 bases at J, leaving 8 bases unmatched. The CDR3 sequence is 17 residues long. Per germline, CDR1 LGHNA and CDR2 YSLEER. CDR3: CASSQAPGQGAVETQYF. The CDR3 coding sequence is TGCGCCAGCAGCCAAGCTCCGGGACAGGGGGCGGTGGAGACCCAGTACTTC.

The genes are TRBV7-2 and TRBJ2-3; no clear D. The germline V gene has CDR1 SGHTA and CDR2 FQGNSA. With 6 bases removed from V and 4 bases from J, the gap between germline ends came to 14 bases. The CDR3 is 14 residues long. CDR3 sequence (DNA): TGTGCCAGCAGTCCTTCCAGGAGCGCAGATACGCAGTATTTT. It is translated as CASSPSRSADTQYF.

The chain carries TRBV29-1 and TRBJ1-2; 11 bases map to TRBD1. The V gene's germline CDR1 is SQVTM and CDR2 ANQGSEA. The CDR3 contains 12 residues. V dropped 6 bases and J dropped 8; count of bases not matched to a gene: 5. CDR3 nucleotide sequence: TGCAGCGTGAGGGGACAGGGGGAAGGCTACACCTTC. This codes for CSVRGQGEGYTF.

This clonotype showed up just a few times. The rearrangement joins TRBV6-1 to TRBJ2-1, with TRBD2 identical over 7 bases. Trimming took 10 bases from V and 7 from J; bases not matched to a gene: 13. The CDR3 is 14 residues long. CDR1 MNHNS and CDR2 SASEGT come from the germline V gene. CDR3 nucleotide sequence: TGTGCCACCTCCAGACTAGCAGGGAGGAATGAGCAGTTCTTC. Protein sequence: CATSRLAGRNEQFF.

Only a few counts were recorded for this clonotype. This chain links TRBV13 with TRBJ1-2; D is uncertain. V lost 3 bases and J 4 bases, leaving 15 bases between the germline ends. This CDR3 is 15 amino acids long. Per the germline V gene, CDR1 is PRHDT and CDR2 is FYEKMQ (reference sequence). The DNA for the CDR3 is TGTGCCAGCAGCTTGGGGAAAGGTGGACCCTATGGCTACACCTTC. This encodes CASSLGKGGPYGYTF.

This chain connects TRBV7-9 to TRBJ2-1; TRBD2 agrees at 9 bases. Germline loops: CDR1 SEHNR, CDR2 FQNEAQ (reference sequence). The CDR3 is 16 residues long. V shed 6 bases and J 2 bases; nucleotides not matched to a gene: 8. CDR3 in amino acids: CASRTVSGGPYNEQFF. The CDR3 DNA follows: TGTGCCAGCAGGACCGTAAGCGGGGGGCCCTACAATGAGCAGTTCTTC.

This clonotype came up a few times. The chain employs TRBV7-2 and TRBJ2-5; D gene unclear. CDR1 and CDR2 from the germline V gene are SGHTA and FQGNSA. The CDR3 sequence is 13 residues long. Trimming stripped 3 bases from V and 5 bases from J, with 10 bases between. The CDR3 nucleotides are TGTGCCAGCAGCTTGAAGGATCGGGAGACCCAGTACTTC. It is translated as CASSLKDRETQYF.

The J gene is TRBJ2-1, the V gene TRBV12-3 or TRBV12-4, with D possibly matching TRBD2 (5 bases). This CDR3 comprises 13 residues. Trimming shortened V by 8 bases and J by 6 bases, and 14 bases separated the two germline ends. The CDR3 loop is CASGLASVNEQFF. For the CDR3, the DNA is TGTGCCAGCGGATTAGCGTCGGTCAATGAGCAGTTCTTC.

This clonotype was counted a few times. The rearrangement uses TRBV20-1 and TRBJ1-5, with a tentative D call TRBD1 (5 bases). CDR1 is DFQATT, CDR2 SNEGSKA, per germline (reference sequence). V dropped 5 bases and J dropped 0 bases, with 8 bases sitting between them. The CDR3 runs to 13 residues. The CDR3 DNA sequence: TGCAGTGCTCAGGGTAATAGCAATCAGCCCCAGCATTTT. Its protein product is CSAQGNSNQPQHF.

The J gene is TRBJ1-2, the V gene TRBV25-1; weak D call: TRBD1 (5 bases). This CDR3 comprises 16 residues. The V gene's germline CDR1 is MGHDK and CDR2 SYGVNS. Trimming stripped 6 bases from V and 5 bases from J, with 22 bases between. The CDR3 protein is CASRKGRDLGFYGYTF. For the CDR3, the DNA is TGTGCCAGCAGGAAAGGACGGGACCTGGGGTTTTATGGCTACACCTTC.

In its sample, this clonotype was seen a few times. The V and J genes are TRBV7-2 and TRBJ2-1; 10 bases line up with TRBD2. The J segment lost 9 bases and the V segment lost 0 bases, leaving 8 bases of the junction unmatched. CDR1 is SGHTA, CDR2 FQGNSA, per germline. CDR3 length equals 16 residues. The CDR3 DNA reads TGTGCCAGCAGCTTAGCGCTTAGCGGGGGGTCAAGTGAGCAGTTCTTC. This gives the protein CASSLALSGGSSEQFF. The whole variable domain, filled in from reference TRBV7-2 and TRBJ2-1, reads GAGVSQSPSNKVTEKGKDVELRCDPISGHTALYWYRQSLGQGLEFLIYFQGNSAPDKSGLPSDRFSAERTGGSVSTLTIQRTQQEDSAVYLCASSLALSGGSSEQFFGPGTRLTVL.

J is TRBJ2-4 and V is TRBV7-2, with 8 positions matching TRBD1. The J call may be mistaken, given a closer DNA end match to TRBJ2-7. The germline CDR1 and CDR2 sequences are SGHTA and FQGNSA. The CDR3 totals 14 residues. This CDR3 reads CASSLRQGNYEQYF. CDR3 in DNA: TGTGCCAGCAGCCTCAGACAGGGGAACTACGAGCAGTACTTC.

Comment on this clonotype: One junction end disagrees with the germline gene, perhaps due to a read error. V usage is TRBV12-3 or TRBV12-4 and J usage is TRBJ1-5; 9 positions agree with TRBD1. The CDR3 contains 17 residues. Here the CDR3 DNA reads TGTGCTAGCAGTTTAAGTCTGGGACAGGGTATCCATCAGCCCCAGCATTTT. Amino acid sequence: CASSLSLGQGIHQPQHF.

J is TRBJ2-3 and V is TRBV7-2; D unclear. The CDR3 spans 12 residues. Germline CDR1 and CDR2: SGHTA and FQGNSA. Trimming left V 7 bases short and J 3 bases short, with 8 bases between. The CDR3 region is CASTKDTDTQYF. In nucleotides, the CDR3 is TGTGCCAGCACCAAGGATACAGATACGCAGTATTTT. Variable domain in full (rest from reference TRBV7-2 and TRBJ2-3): GAGVSQSPSNKVTEKGKDVELRCDPISGHTALYWYRQSLGQGLEFLIYFQGNSAPDKSGLPSDRFSAERTGGSVSTLTIQRTQQEDSAVYLCASTKDTDTQYFGPGTRLTVL.

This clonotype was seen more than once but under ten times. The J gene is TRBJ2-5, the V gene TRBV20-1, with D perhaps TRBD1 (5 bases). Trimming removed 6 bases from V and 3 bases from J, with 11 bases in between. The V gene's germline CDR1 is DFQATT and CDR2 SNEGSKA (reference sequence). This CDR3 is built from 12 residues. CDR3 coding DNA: TGCAGTGCAGGTGACAGCGAAGAGACCCAGTACTTC. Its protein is CSAGDSEETQYF.

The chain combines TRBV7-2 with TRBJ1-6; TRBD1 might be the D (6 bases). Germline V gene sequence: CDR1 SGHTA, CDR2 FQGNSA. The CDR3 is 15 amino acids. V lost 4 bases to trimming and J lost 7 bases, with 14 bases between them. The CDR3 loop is CASSSPTGSNSPLHF. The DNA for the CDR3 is TGTGCCAGCAGCTCGCCGACAGGCTCGAATTCACCCCTCCACTTT.

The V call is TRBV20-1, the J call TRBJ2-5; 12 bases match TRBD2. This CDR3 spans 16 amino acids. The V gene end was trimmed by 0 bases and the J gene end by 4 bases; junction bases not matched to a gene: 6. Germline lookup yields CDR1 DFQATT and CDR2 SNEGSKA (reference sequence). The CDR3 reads CSARDIASGGAETQYF. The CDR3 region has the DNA TGCAGTGCTAGAGATATCGCTAGCGGGGGGGCAGAGACCCAGTACTTC.

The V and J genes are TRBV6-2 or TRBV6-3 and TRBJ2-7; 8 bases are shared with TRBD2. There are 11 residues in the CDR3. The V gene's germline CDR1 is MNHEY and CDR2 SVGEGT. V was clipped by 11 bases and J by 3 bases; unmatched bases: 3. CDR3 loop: CAAGGLYEQYF. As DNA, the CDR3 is TGTGCCGCGGGGGGCCTCTACGAGCAGTACTTC.

CDR3 DNA: TGTGCCAGCAGCTTAGGGGACAGCCAGAACACTGAAGCTTTCTTT. Encoded protein: CASSLGDSQNTEAFF. J is TRBJ1-1 and V is TRBV7-9; 7 bases line up with TRBD1. The CDR3 spans 15 residues. The V and J ends lost 1 base and 1 base, in that order; junction bases with no gene match: 3. CDR1 and CDR2 from the germline V gene are SEHNR and FQNEAQ (reference sequence).